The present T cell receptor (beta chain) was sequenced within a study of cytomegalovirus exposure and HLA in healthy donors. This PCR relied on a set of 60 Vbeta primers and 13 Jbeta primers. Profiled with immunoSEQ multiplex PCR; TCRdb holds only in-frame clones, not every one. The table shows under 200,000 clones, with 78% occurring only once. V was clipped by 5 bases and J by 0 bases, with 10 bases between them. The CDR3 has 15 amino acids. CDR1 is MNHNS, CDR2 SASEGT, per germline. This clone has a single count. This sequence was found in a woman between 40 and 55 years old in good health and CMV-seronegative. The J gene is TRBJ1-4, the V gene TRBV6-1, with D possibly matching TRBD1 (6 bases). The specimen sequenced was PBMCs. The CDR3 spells CASSIGTTTNEKLFF. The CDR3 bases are TGTGCCAGCAGTATAGGGACAACAACTAATGAAAAACTGTTTTTT.